These 3 T cell receptor beta chains share one sample of origin, sequenced in a study of shared clonotypes between healthy human individuals. Clones were sequenced by immunoSEQ multiplex PCR, and TCRdb holds only the in-frame ones, with some missing. In the table there are some 510,000 clones, 70% to 80% of which are singletons. The sample was PBMCs. These receptors originate from a woman in her thirties or forties in good health. Some clones in this sample may be carry-over from other donors' samples.

This chain uses TRBV28 with TRBJ2-4, with 11 bases aligning to TRBD1. Germline V gives CDR1 MDHEN, CDR2 SYDVKM. J gave up 7 bases and V 4 bases, and 3 bases lay outside the gene matches. The CDR3 sequence is 14 residues long. The CDR3 DNA sequence: TGTGCCAGCAGTTCTGGGACAGGGGGGAACATTCAGTACTTC. Its translation: CASSSGTGGNIQYF.

This chain links TRBV29-1 with TRBJ2-3; D is unclear. The germline V and J ends were trimmed by 4 bases and 2 bases, with 10 bases remaining between them. CDR1 SQVTM and CDR2 ANQGSEA come from the germline V gene. This CDR3 has 13 amino acids. DNA of the CDR3: TGCAGCGTTGTGTGGCAGTTCACAGATACGCAGTATTTT. This gives the protein CSVVWQFTDTQYF.

This clone was seen a single time. In nucleotides, the CDR3 is TGTGCCACCAGCAGAGATCCGGGCCTGAACACTGAAGCTTTCTTT. As protein: CATSRDPGLNTEAFF. The J gene is TRBJ1-1, the V gene TRBV15; D gene ambiguous. V was cut by 0 bases and J by 0 bases, with 8 bases left in between. Germline CDR1 is LNHNV and CDR2 is YYDKDF (reference sequence). The length of the CDR3 is 15 residues.